This T cell receptor beta chain was sequenced in a study of cytomegalovirus exposure and HLA in healthy donors. The CDR3 has 15 residues. The V gene's germline CDR1 is MDHEN and CDR2 SYDVKM. Trimming took 0 bases from V and 7 from J; bases not matched to a gene: 3. The PCR used 60 Vbeta and 13 Jbeta primers. Sequencing was performed with immunoSEQ multiplex PCR; in TCRdb, only in-frame clones are kept and a portion is missing. The sample holds around 170,000 clones; around 77% are singletons and the top ten take approximately 2.5%. This sequence was found in a man in his 60s in good health and CMV-seronegative. Sequencing was performed on PBMCs. The genes are TRBV28 and TRBJ1-6, with 7 bases aligning to TRBD1. The CDR3 DNA reads TGTGCCAGCAGTTTATGGACAGGGATAAATTCACCCCTCCACTTT. Its protein product is CASSLWTGINSPLHF.